These 8 T cell receptor beta chains share one sample of origin, sequenced in a study of patients and donors after allogeneic stem cell transplantation (dated by TCRdb to between 2020 and 2021). To prepare the library, RT-PCR was applied. Sequencer: NextSeq 550. The raw public data were reprocessed by TCRdb itself: fastp quality trimming at Q25, MiXCR clonotype calling, in-frame beta chains only. Each CDR3 protein gets just one entry, which takes the most common genes and DNA from the rows behind it. For this sample the table gives 900,000 to 1,000,000 distinct CDR3 sequences, of which more than 15% were detected only once. Together, the top ten hold under 6.5% of the sample. Sequencing was done on a sample of blood, either unsorted or a sorted T cell fraction (not recorded which). The origin of the receptors is a human donor who was either an allogeneic HSCT recipient or a stem cell or donor lymphocyte infusion donor (not recorded which). It is not recorded whose cells these are; they may come from a transplant donor.

The chain uses TRBV4-3 and TRBJ1-1; D call uncertain. The CDR3 runs 13 residues. Trimming shortened V by 4 bases and J by 8 bases, and 14 bases separated the two germline ends. Germline V gene sequence: CDR1 LGHNA, CDR2 YSLEER. The CDR3 region has the DNA TGCGCCAGCAGCCGGATGGGAATCCCGGAAGCTTTCTTT. Protein sequence: CASSRMGIPEAFF.

The chain links TRBV5-6 to TRBJ2-1; a weak D match, TRBD2 (6 bases). Germline V gene lookup returns CDR1 SGHDT and CDR2 YYEEEE. V was cut by 5 bases and J by 7 bases, with 13 bases left in between. The CDR3 is 13 amino acids. For the CDR3, the DNA is TGTGCCAGCAGGTGGCGAGCGGGTAATGAGCAGTTCTTC. Amino acid sequence: CASRWRAGNEQFF.

Many counts were recorded for this clonotype. This rearrangement joins TRBV5-6 to TRBJ2-1, with D possibly called TRBD1 or TRBD2 (6 bases each). Germline CDR1 is SGHDT and CDR2 is YYEEEE. This CDR3 has 15 amino acids. V was trimmed by 1 base and J by 3 bases, leaving 11 bases between them. The CDR3 here is CASSLRGVLYNEQFF. Here the CDR3 DNA reads TGTGCCAGCAGCTTGAGGGGGGTACTCTACAATGAGCAGTTCTTC.

The V gene is TRBV4-2, the J gene TRBJ2-4; D is uncertain. The CDR3 consists of 12 residues. Per the germline V gene, CDR1 is LGHNA and CDR2 is YNFKEQ. V lost 0 bases and J 6 bases, leaving 3 bases between the germline ends. CDR3 protein: CASSQDLNIQYF. DNA of the CDR3: TGTGCCAGCAGCCAAGATCTAAACATTCAGTACTTC.

In its sample, this clonotype was seen many times. The V gene is TRBV12-3 or TRBV12-4, the J gene TRBJ2-7, with 8 positions matching TRBD1. V was pared by 6 bases and J by 0 bases, with 7 bases of the junction left unmatched. This CDR3 has 15 amino acids. The CDR3 sequence: CASRPRQGSSYEQYF. CDR3 sequence (DNA): TGTGCCAGCAGACCCCGACAGGGGAGCTCCTACGAGCAGTACTTC.

This chain connects TRBV5-1 to TRBJ1-1; D is possibly TRBD1 (6 bases). V shed 3 bases and J shed 4 bases, with 19 bases lying between them. From germline, CDR1 is SGHRS and CDR2 YFSETQ. The CDR3 sequence is 16 residues long. DNA of the CDR3: TGCGCCAGCAGCTACGCTGACAGGACTTATAGCACTGAAGCTTTCTTT. Amino acids: CASSYADRTYSTEAFF. Combining the CDR3 with reference TRBV5-1 and TRBJ1-1 gives the whole variable domain KAGVTQTPRYLIKTRGQQVTLSCSPISGHRSVSWYQQTPGQGLQFLFEYFSETQRNKGNFPGRFSGRQFSNSRSEMNVSTLELGDSALYLCASSYADRTYSTEAFFGQGTRLTVV.

The chain recombines TRBV4-2 with TRBJ2-5, with D unclear. The germline V gene has CDR1 LGHNA and CDR2 YNFKEQ. This CDR3 comprises 17 residues. V was shortened by 0 bases and J by 1 base, with 15 bases between the two germline ends. CDR3 loop: CASSQEGGKRTQETQYF. The CDR3 nucleotides read TGTGCCAGCAGCCAAGAGGGTGGGAAAAGGACCCAAGAGACCCAGTACTTC.

This clonotype was counted between two and nine times. The chain employs TRBV29-1 and TRBJ2-5; the match to TRBD2 covers 11 bases. The CDR3 extends over 14 amino acids. In germline, CDR1 is SQVTM, CDR2 ANQGSEA. Trimming cost V 3 bases and J 7 bases; bases outside gene matches: 7. This chain's CDR3 is CSVEETSGAVTQYF. The CDR3 DNA follows: TGCAGCGTTGAGGAGACTAGCGGGGCCGTGACCCAGTACTTC.